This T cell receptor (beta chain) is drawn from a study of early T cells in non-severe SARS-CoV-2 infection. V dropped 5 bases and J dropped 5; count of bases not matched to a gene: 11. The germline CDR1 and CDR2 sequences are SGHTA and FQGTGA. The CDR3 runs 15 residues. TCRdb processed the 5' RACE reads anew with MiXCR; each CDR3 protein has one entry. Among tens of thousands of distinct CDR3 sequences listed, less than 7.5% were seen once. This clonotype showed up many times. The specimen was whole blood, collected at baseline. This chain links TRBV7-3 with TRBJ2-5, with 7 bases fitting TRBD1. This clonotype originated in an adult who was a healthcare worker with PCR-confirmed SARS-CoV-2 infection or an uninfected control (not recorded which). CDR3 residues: CASSPTGERGETQYF. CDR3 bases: TGTGCCAGCAGCCCAACAGGGGAACGAGGGGAGACCCAGTACTTC.